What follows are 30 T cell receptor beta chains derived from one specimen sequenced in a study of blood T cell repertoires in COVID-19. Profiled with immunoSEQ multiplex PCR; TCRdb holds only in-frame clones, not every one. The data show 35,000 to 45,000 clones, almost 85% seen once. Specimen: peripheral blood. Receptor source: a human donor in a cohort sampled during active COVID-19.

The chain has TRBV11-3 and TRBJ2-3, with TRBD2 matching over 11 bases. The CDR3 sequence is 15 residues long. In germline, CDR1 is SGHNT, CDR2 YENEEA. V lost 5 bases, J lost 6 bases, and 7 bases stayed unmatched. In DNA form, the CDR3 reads TGTGCCAGCAGCCTTAGCGGGAGGGAGATTGATACGCAGTATTTT. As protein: CASSLSGREIDTQYF.

CDR3: CASSPKTKTSGSSNEQFF. CDR3 in DNA: TGTGCCAGCAGTCCTAAAACGAAGACTAGCGGGAGTTCCAATGAGCAGTTCTTC. V gene TRBV27 combines with J gene TRBJ2-1; 12 positions match TRBD2. Trimming took 5 bases from V and 6 from J; bases not matched to a gene: 14. CDR1 and CDR2 from the germline V gene are MNHEY and SMNVEV (reference sequence). CDR3 length equals 18 residues.

Here the CDR3 reads CASSFGLAGAGDTQYF. Written as DNA, the CDR3 is TGTGCCAGCAGCTTTGGACTAGCGGGAGCAGGTGATACGCAGTATTTT. The rearrangement uses TRBV7-2 and TRBJ2-3; TRBD2 agrees at 13 bases. With V trimmed by 3 bases and J by 6 bases, 6 bases remained unmatched. The CDR3 is 16 residues long. The germline CDR1 and CDR2 sequences are SGHTA and FQGNSA.

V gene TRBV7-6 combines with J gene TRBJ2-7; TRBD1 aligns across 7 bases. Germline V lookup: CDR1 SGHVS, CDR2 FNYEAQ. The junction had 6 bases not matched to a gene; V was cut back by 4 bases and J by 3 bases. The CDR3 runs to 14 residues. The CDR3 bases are TGTGCCAGCAGCTCTCAGACAGGGAGCTACGAGCAGTACTTC. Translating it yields CASSSQTGSYEQYF.

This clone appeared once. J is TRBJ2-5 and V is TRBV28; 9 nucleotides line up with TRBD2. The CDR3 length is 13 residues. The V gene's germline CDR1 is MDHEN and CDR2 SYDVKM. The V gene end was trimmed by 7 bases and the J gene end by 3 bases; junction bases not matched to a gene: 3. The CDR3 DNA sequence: TGTGCCAGCACAGTAGCGGGAGAAGAGACCCAGTACTTC. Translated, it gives CASTVAGEETQYF.

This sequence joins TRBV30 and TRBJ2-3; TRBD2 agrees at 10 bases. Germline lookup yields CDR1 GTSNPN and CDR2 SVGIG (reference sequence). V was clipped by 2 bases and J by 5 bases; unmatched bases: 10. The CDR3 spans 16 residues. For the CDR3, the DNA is TGTGCCTGGAGTTCCCTAAGCGGGAGGGCCGAAGATACGCAGTATTTT. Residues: CAWSSLSGRAEDTQYF. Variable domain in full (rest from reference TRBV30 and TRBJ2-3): SQTIHQWPATLVQPVGSPLSLECTVEGTSNPNLYWYRQAAGRGLQLLFYSVGIGQISSEVPQNLSASRPQDRQFILSSKKLLLSDSGFYLCAWSSLSGRAEDTQYFGPGTRLTVL.

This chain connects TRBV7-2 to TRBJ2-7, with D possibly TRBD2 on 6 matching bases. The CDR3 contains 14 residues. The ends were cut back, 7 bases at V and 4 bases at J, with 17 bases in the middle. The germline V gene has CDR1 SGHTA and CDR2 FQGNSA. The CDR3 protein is CASNLGAGSYEQYF. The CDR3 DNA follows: TGTGCCAGCAACCTGGGAGCGGGCAGTTACGAGCAGTACTTC.

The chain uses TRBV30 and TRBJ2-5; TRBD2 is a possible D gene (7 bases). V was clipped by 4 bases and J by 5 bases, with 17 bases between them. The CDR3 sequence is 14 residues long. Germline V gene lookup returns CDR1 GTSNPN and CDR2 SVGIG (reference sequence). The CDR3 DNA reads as TGTGCCTGGACTCTCCGGGGGCGGGGGGAGACCCAGTACTTC. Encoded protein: CAWTLRGRGETQYF.

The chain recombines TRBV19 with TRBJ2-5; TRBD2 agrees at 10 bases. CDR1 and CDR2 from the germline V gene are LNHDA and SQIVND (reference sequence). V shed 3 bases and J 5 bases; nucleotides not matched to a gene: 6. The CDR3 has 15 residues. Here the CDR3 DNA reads TGTGCCAGTAGTATCGCTAGCGGGAGTTGGGAGACCCAGTACTTC. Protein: CASSIASGSWETQYF. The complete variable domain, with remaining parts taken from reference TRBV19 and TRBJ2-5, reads DGGITQSPKYLFRKEGQNVTLSCEQNLNHDAMYWYRQDPGQGLRLIYYSQIVNDFQKGDIAEGYSVSREKKESFPLTVTSAQKNPTAFYLCASSIASGSWETQYFGPGTRLLVL.

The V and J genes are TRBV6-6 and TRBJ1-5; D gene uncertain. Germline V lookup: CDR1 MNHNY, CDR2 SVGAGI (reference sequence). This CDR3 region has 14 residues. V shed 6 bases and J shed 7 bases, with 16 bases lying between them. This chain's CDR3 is CASSTLDLRQPQHF. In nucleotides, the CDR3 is TGTGCCAGCAGCACCCTTGATTTGAGGCAGCCCCAGCATTTT.

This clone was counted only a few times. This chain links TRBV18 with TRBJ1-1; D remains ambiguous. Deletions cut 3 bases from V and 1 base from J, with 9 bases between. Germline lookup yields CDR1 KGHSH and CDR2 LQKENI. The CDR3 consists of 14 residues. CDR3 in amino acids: CASSPVTGNTEAFF. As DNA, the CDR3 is TGTGCCAGCTCACCGGTGACGGGGAACACTGAAGCTTTCTTT.

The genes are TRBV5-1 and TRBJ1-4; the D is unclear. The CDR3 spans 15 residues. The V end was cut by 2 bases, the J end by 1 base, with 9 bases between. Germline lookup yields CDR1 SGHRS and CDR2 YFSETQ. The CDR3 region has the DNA TGCGCCAGCAGCTTCCAGTCCCTAACTAATGAAAAACTGTTTTTT. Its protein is CASSFQSLTNEKLFF.

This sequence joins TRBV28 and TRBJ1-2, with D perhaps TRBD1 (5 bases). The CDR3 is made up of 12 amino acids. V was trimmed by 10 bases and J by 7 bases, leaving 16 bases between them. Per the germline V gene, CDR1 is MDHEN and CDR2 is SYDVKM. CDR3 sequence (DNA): TGTGCCACCCCAGGAGGGGCTGCTGGCTACACCTTC. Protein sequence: CATPGGAAGYTF.

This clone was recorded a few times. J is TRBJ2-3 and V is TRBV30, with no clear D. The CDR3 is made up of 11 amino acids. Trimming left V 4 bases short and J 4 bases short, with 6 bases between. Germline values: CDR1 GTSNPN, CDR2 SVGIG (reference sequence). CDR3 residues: CAWTSADTQYF. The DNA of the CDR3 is TGTGCCTGGACTTCAGCAGATACGCAGTATTTT.

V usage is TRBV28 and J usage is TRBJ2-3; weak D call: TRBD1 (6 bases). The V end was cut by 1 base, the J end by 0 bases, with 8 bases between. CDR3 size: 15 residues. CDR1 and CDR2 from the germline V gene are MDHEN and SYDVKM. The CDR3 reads CASSLSTGSTDTQYF. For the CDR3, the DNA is TGTGCCAGCAGTTTATCCACAGGGAGCACAGATACGCAGTATTTT.

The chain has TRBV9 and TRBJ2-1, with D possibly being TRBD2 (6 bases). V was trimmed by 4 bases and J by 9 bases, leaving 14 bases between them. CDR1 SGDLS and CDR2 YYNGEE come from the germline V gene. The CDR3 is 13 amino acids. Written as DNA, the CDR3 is TGTGCCAGCAGCATCCCAGCCGGGAGTGAGCAGTTCTTC. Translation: CASSIPAGSEQFF. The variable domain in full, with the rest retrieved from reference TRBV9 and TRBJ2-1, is DSGVTQTPKHLITATGQRVTLRCSPRSGDLSVYWYQQSLDQGLQFLIQYYNGEERAKGNILERFSAQQFPDLHSELNLSSLELGDSALYFCASSIPAGSEQFFGPGTRLTVL.

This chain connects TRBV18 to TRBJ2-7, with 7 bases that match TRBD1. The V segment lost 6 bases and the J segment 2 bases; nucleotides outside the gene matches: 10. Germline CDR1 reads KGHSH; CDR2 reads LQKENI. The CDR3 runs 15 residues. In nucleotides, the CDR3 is TGTGCCAGCTCGGCCGACAGGGTAGCTCCCTACGAGCAGTACTTC. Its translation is CASSADRVAPYEQYF.

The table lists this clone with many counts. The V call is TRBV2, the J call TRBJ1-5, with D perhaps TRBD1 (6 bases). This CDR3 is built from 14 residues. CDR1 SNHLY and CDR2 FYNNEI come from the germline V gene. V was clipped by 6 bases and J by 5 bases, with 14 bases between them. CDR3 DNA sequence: TGTGCCAGCAGGGGGGACACCTCCTATCAGCCCCAGCATTTT. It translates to CASRGDTSYQPQHF.

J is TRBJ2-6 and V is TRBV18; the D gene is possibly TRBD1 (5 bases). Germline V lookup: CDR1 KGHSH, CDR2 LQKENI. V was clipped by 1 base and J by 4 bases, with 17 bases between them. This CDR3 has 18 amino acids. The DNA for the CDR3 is TGTGCCAGCTCACCACGGACACCTACTCTGTCCGGGGCCAACGTCCTGACTTTC. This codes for CASSPRTPTLSGANVLTF. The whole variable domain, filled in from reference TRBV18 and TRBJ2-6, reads NAGVMQNPRHLVRRRGQEARLRCSPMKGHSHVYWYRQLPEEGLKFMVYLQKENIIDESGMPKERFSAEFPKEGPSILRIQQVVRGDSAAYFCASSPRTPTLSGANVLTFGAGSRLTVL.

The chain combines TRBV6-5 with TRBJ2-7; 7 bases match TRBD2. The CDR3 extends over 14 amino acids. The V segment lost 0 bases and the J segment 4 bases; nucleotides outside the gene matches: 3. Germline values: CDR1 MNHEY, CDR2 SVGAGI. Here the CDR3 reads CASSYSGGRYEQYF. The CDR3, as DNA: TGTGCCAGCAGTTACTCCGGGGGGAGGTACGAGCAGTACTTC.

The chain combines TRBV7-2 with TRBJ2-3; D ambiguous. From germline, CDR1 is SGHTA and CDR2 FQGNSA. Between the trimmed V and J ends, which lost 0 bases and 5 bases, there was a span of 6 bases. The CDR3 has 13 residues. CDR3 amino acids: CASSLALLDTQYF. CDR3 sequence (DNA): TGTGCCAGCAGCTTAGCTCTGTTAGATACGCAGTATTTT.

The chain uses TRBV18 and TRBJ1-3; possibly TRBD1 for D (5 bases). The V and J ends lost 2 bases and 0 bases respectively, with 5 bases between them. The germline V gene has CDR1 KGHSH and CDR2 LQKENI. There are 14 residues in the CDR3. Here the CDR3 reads CASSPDSSGNTIYF. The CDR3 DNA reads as TGTGCCAGCTCACCAGACAGCTCTGGAAACACCATATATTTT.

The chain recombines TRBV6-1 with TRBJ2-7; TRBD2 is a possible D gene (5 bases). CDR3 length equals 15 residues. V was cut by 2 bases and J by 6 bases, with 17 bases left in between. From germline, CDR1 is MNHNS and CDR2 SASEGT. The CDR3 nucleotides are TGTGCCAGCAGTGAACGGGGATCCCTAAAGGGCGAGCAGTACTTC. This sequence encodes CASSERGSLKGEQYF.

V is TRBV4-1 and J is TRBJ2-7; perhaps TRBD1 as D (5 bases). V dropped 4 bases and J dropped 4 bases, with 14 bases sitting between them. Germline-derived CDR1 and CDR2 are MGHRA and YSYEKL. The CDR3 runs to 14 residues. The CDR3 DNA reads TGCGCCAGCAGCCTTGGGGCGGTATTTTACGAGCAGTACTTC. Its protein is CASSLGAVFYEQYF.

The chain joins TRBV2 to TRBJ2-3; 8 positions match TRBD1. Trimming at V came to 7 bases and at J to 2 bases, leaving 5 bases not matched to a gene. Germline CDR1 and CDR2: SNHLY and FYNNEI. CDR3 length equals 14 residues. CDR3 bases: TGTGCCAGCATCCTGGACAGGGTCACAGATACGCAGTATTTT. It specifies CASILDRVTDTQYF.

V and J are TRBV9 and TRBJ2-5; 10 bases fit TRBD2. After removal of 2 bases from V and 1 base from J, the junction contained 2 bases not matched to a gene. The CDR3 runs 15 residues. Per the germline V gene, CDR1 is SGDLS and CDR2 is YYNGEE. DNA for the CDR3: TGTGCCAGCAGCGTCACTAGCGGGGTCCAAGAGACCCAGTACTTC. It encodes CASSVTSGVQETQYF.

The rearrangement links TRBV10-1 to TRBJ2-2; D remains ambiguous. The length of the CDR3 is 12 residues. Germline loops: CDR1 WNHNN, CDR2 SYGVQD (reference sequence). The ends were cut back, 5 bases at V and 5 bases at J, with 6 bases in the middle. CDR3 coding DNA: TGCGCCAGCAGTACTCAAACCGGGGAGCTGTTTTTT. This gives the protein CASSTQTGELFF.

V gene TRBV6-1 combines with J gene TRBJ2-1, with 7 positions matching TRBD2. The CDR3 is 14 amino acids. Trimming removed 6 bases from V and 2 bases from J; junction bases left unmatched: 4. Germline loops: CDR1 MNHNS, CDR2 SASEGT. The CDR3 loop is CASSGTNPYNEQFF. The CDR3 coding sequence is TGTGCCAGCAGCGGGACTAATCCCTACAATGAGCAGTTCTTC.

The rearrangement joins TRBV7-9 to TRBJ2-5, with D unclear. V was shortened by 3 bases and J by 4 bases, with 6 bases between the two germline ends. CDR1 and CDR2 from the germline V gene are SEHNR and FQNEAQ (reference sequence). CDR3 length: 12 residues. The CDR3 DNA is TGTGCCAGCAGCTTCCGGTCAGAGACCCAGTACTTC. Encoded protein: CASSFRSETQYF.

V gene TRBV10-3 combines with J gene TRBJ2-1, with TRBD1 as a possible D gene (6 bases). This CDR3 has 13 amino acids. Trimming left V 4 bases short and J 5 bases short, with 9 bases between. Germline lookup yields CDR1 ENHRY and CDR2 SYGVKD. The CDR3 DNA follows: TGTGCCATCAGTGGACAGGCAGACAATGAGCAGTTCTTC. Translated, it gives CAISGQADNEQFF.